A single sample gave rise to the 32 T cell receptor beta chains below, sequenced in a study of shared clonotypes between healthy human individuals. Produced via immunoSEQ multiplex PCR; TCRdb's table is partial and in-frame only. There are under 600,000 clones in the sample; approximately 95% occur only once, and 0.05% to 0.07% lies in the top ten. The sequencing sample was made of naive CD4+ T cells sorted from blood. As for subset: CD45RA+ positively selected. The source of these receptors is a woman in her thirties in good health.

The rearrangement links TRBV28 to TRBJ1-1; TRBD1 matches 9 bases. The CDR3 length is 15 residues. Trimming at V came to 4 bases and at J to 5 bases, leaving 8 bases not matched to a gene. Per germline, CDR1 MDHEN and CDR2 SYDVKM. CDR3 in amino acids: CASSSHRGQWTEAFF. Here the CDR3 DNA reads TGTGCCAGCAGTTCTCACAGGGGGCAGTGGACTGAAGCTTTCTTT.

The chain joins TRBV5-1 to TRBJ2-3; TRBD1 agrees at 9 bases. This CDR3 has 15 amino acids. V lost 5 bases, J lost 5 bases, and 9 bases stayed unmatched. CDR1 is SGHRS and CDR2 is YFSETQ in the germline V gene. DNA for the CDR3: TGCGCCAGCAGTTCGGGCGGGACAGGGAAAGATACGCAGTATTTT. It yields the protein CASSSGGTGKDTQYF.

This clone occurred once. The chain carries TRBV4-2 and TRBJ2-5, with D perhaps given as TRBD1 or TRBD2 (5 bases each). The end of the DNA aligns better with TRBJ2-7, so the J call may be wrong. CDR1 LGHNA and CDR2 YNFKEQ come from the germline V gene. The CDR3 is 17 amino acids. CDR3 sequence reads: CASSPSGVSGMVHEQYF. For the CDR3, the DNA is TGTGCCAGCAGCCCAAGCGGAGTTTCAGGGATGGTCCACGAGCAGTACTTC.

CDR3 sequence: CASSPGTRNAKNIQYF. The CDR3 nucleotides read TGTGCCAGCAGTCCAGGGACTAGAAACGCCAAAAACATTCAGTACTTC. The genes are TRBV7-9 and TRBJ2-4, with 8 bases identical to TRBD2. The CDR3 runs to 16 residues. CDR1 is SEHNR and CDR2 is FQNEAQ in the germline V gene (reference sequence). Unmatched junction bases numbered 8, after V lost 6 bases and J lost 1 base.

The CDR3 bases are TGTGCCTGGAGTAAAACAGGGGCCGGTCAGCCCCAGCATTTT. Translating gives CAWSKTGAGQPQHF. V is TRBV30 and J is TRBJ1-5, with 7 bases lining up with TRBD1. J gave up 6 bases and V 2 bases, and 7 bases lay outside the gene matches. The CDR3 extends over 14 amino acids. Germline V lookup: CDR1 GTSNPN, CDR2 SVGIG (reference sequence).

The CDR3 DNA sequence: TGTGCCAGCAGTTACCCCGCAGGGCGGAACACTGAAGCTTTCTTT. This codes for CASSYPAGRNTEAFF. The genes are TRBV6-6 and TRBJ1-1; TRBD1 might be the D (5 bases). The V gene's germline CDR1 is MNHNY and CDR2 SVGAGI (reference sequence). The CDR3 contains 15 residues. With 2 bases removed from V and 1 base from J, the gap between germline ends came to 11 bases.

The rearrangement uses TRBV4-1 and TRBJ2-7; D not certain. The CDR3 length is 15 residues. Trimming left V 1 base short and J 4 bases short, with 14 bases between. CDR1 is MGHRA and CDR2 is YSYEKL in the germline V gene. The CDR3 loop reads CASSQGEGTNYEQYF. CDR3 sequence (DNA): TGCGCCAGCAGCCAAGGTGAAGGTACTAATTACGAGCAGTACTTC.

This clone occurred once. The V and J genes are TRBV9 and TRBJ2-2; unclear D gene. Trimming pared 3 bases from V and 1 base from J, leaving 10 bases between. Germline lookup yields CDR1 SGDLS and CDR2 YYNGEE. CDR3 length: 15 amino acids. As DNA, the CDR3 is TGTGCCAGCAGCGCCAGCTCCGGGAACACCGGGGAGCTGTTTTTT. This translates into CASSASSGNTGELFF.

The gene calls are TRBV7-9 and TRBJ2-2, with 13 bases aligning to TRBD2. The CDR3 spans 18 residues. Germline-derived CDR1 and CDR2 are SEHNR and FQNEAQ (reference sequence). Germline trimming cut 2 bases from V and 6 bases from J; bases unmatched to any gene: 9. Here the CDR3 DNA reads TGTGCCAGCAGCTTATTCTGGACTAGCGGGAGCGGTTCCGGGGAGCTGTTTTTT. Its translation is CASSLFWTSGSGSGELFF. The full variable domain, rest sourced from reference TRBV7-9 and TRBJ2-2, is DTGVSQNPRHKITKRGQNVTFRCDPISEHNRLYWYRQTLGQGPEFLTYFQNEAQLEKSRLLSDRFSAERPKGSFSTLEIQRTEQGDSAMYLCASSLFWTSGSGSGELFFGEGSRLTVL.

The chain couples TRBV30 to TRBJ1-1; D gene unclear. Trimming left V 0 bases short and J 3 bases short, with 5 bases between. The CDR3 has 12 residues. CDR1 is GTSNPN, CDR2 SVGIG, per germline (reference sequence). The CDR3 DNA is TGTGCCTGGAGTGTCGGGGACACTGAAGCTTTCTTT. Its protein product is CAWSVGDTEAFF.

The V call is TRBV18, the J call TRBJ1-5; the match to TRBD1 covers 10 bases. After removal of 4 bases from V and 2 bases from J, the junction contained 2 bases not matched to a gene. This CDR3 is 15 amino acids long. Germline assignment: CDR1 KGHSH and CDR2 LQKENI. The CDR3 region has the DNA TGTGCCAGCTCACACGGACAGGGGGGCAATCAGCCCCAGCATTTT. It codes for CASSHGQGGNQPQHF.

The chain has TRBV30 and TRBJ1-6, with TRBD1 matching over 7 bases. V lost 4 bases to trimming and J lost 4 bases; unmatched junction nucleotides: 10. This CDR3 is built from 16 residues. The V gene's germline CDR1 is GTSNPN and CDR2 SVGIG (reference sequence). CDR3 DNA sequence: TGTGCCTGGATGGACCCGGGACAGAGATATAATTCACCCCTCCACTTT. This gives the protein CAWMDPGQRYNSPLHF. Based on the CDR3 plus reference TRBV30 and TRBJ1-6, the full variable domain is SQTIHQWPATLVQPVGSPLSLECTVEGTSNPNLYWYRQAAGRGLQLLFYSVGIGQISSEVPQNLSASRPQDRQFILSSKKLLLSDSGFYLCAWMDPGQRYNSPLHFGNGTRLTVT.

This clone showed up just once. This chain's CDR3 is CASRHIISSAGVAGEQFF. CDR3 coding DNA: TGTGCCAGCAGACACATAATATCGTCAGCGGGAGTGGCCGGAGAGCAGTTCTTC. The chain uses TRBV27 and TRBJ2-1; 8 bases match TRBD2. CDR3 length: 18 residues. The V and J ends lost 6 bases and 10 bases, in that order; junction bases with no gene match: 23. Germline lookup yields CDR1 MNHEY and CDR2 SMNVEV (reference sequence).

This sequence joins TRBV9 and TRBJ1-1; no clear D gene. CDR1 SGDLS and CDR2 YYNGEE come from the germline V gene. Trimming cost V 4 bases and J 3 bases, with 16 bases left between them. This CDR3 is 15 amino acids long. The CDR3 sequence is CASSRNHGSDTEAFF. The CDR3 bases are TGTGCCAGCAGCCGAAATCACGGGTCGGACACTGAAGCTTTCTTT.

The chain uses TRBV10-1 and TRBJ2-5; 7 bases match TRBD1. The J call may be faulty, since TRBJ2-7 better matches the DNA end. The CDR3 is made up of 15 amino acids. Germline CDR1 WNHNN, CDR2 SYGVQD (reference sequence). This chain's CDR3 is CASILRDRSPYEQYF. The CDR3 nucleotides read TGCGCCAGCATTCTCCGGGACAGAAGTCCCTACGAGCAGTACTTC.

The chain combines TRBV28 with TRBJ1-4; weak D call: TRBD1 (5 bases). The CDR3 has 16 amino acids. V was trimmed by 1 base and J by 5 bases, leaving 14 bases between them. CDR1 MDHEN and CDR2 SYDVKM come from the germline V gene. The CDR3 reads CASSLSRGRGNEKLFF. As DNA, the CDR3 is TGTGCCAGCAGTTTATCCCGGGGACGCGGAAATGAAAAACTGTTTTTT.

J is TRBJ2-2 and V is TRBV28; D unclear. The CDR3 runs 14 residues. The V gene's germline CDR1 is MDHEN and CDR2 SYDVKM. The ends were cut back, 5 bases at V and 3 bases at J, with 10 bases in the middle. Here the CDR3 DNA reads TGTGCCAGCAGTCCAAGACTCTACACCGGGGAGCTGTTTTTT. Amino acid sequence: CASSPRLYTGELFF.

The J gene is TRBJ1-5, the V gene TRBV10-3; D is unclear. CDR1 and CDR2 (germline): ENHRY, SYGVKD. The CDR3 has 14 residues. Between the trimmed V and J ends, which lost 2 bases and 3 bases, there was a span of 8 bases. The CDR3 region has the DNA TGTGCCATCAGTGAGCTGGCAGACAATCAGCCCCAGCATTTT. It is translated as CAISELADNQPQHF.

The J gene is TRBJ1-2, the V gene TRBV5-6; D unresolved. Per the germline V gene, CDR1 is SGHDT and CDR2 is YYEEEE. This CDR3 is 17 amino acids long. V was trimmed by 0 bases and J by 6 bases, leaving 21 bases between them. This CDR3 is CASSLVFRQAFGHGYTF. DNA for the CDR3: TGTGCCAGCAGCTTGGTCTTTCGGCAGGCATTTGGCCATGGCTACACCTTC.

This clone was counted once. The chain joins TRBV5-4 to TRBJ1-2, with TRBD1 identical over 9 bases. The germline V gene has CDR1 SGHNT and CDR2 YYREEE (reference sequence). J lost 4 bases, V lost 4 bases, and 11 bases had no gene match. The CDR3 length is 16 residues. CDR3 sequence (DNA): TGTGCCAGCAGCAGGGACAGGGACCCAACGAGCTATGGCTACACCTTC. Its protein product is CASSRDRDPTSYGYTF.

The chain recombines TRBV2 with TRBJ2-3, with 8 bases lining up with TRBD1. The CDR3 is 13 residues long. Germline V gene sequence: CDR1 SNHLY, CDR2 FYNNEI. Trimming took 8 bases from V and 8 from J; bases not matched to a gene: 9. This chain's CDR3 is CASGLQGAPTQYF. DNA of the CDR3: TGTGCCAGCGGGCTCCAGGGGGCGCCTACGCAGTATTTT.

This clone was detected only once. The J gene is TRBJ1-2, the V gene TRBV27; 9 positions agree with TRBD1. Germline CDR1 and CDR2: MNHEY and SMNVEV (reference sequence). V shed 6 bases, J shed 5 bases, and the junction held 4 bases outside the gene matches. The CDR3 spans 13 residues. The CDR3 DNA is TGTGCCAGCAGGGGACAGGGCGGGTATGGCTACACCTTC. This encodes CASRGQGGYGYTF.

The CDR3 region is CASSEFEGGGNNEQFF. Here the CDR3 DNA reads TGCGCCAGCAGTGAGTTTGAGGGTGGCGGCAACAATGAGCAGTTCTTC. This sequence joins TRBV10-1 and TRBJ2-1; perhaps TRBD2 as D (5 bases). CDR3 length: 16 amino acids. Trimming stripped 1 base from V and 5 bases from J, with 15 bases between. Germline CDR1 is WNHNN and CDR2 is SYGVQD (reference sequence).

The chain uses TRBV28 and TRBJ1-5; TRBD1 agrees at 9 bases. With 3 bases clipped from V and 9 bases from J, the junction kept 9 bases outside the gene matches. CDR1 and CDR2 (germline): MDHEN, SYDVKM. The CDR3 has 15 amino acids. The CDR3, as DNA: TGTGCCAGCAGTTTCGAAGGGACAGGGCTATGGCCCCAGCATTTT. Its translation: CASSFEGTGLWPQHF.

In this sample, this clone turned up once. The chain's CDR3 is CASSAVYGNTIYF. The CDR3 DNA is TGTGCCAGCAGTGCAGTTTACGGAAACACCATATATTTT. The chain employs TRBV2 and TRBJ1-3; no clear D gene. Between the trimmed V and J ends, which lost 4 bases and 4 bases, there was a span of 8 bases. CDR3 size: 13 residues. CDR1 is SNHLY, CDR2 FYNNEI, per germline.

This clone was observed a few times. The chain uses TRBV7-8 and TRBJ1-3; 7 bases are shared with TRBD1. Unmatched junction bases numbered 9, after V lost 5 bases and J lost 2 bases. The CDR3 spans 16 residues. Germline-derived CDR1 and CDR2 are SGHVS and FQNEAQ. The CDR3 spells CASSPDRVRAGNTIYF. The CDR3 coding sequence is TGTGCCAGCAGCCCCGACAGGGTCAGGGCTGGAAACACCATATATTTT.

This clone has just one count. The J gene is TRBJ2-1, the V gene TRBV7-9; the D gene could be TRBD1 or TRBD2 (5 bases each). V was pared by 0 bases and J by 5 bases, with 5 bases between. Germline CDR1 and CDR2: SEHNR and FQNEAQ (reference sequence). The length of the CDR3 is 13 residues. This CDR3 is CASSLAGDNEQFF. DNA of the CDR3: TGTGCCAGCAGCTTAGCGGGGGACAATGAGCAGTTCTTC.

The V and J genes are TRBV30 and TRBJ2-7; 12 positions match TRBD1. Germline V gives CDR1 GTSNPN, CDR2 SVGIG (reference sequence). Germline trimming cut 4 bases from V and 4 bases from J; bases unmatched to any gene: 8. There are 15 residues in the CDR3. This CDR3 is CAWTPGQGALYEQYF. The CDR3 region has the DNA TGTGCCTGGACGCCGGGACAGGGGGCTCTATACGAGCAGTACTTC.

The chain links TRBV6-1 to TRBJ2-1; no clear D. This CDR3 has 13 amino acids. The V end lost 3 bases, the J end lost 6 bases, and 9 bases lay between the germline ends. Per the germline V gene, CDR1 is MNHNS and CDR2 is SASEGT. The CDR3 DNA sequence: TGTGCCAGCAGTGAGATCCAGCTCAATGAGCAGTTCTTC. Translating it yields CASSEIQLNEQFF.

The table lists this clone with a count of one. J is TRBJ2-3 and V is TRBV5-4, with D hard to call. Trimming removed 1 base at V and 2 bases at J, with 14 bases between. CDR1 and CDR2 from the germline V gene are SGHNT and YYREEE (reference sequence). This CDR3 comprises 16 residues. This chain's CDR3 is CASSLRLLGDTDTQYF. CDR3 DNA sequence: TGTGCCAGCAGCTTGAGGTTATTGGGCGACACAGATACGCAGTATTTT.

The rearrangement links TRBV7-9 to TRBJ1-2; D unclear. Germline values: CDR1 SEHNR, CDR2 FQNEAQ (reference sequence). Trimming left V 5 bases short and J 5 bases short, with 12 bases between. The CDR3 runs 13 residues. The CDR3 loop is CASSLRTEYGYTF. In DNA form, the CDR3 reads TGTGCCAGCAGCCTCCGGACGGAGTATGGCTACACCTTC.

This sequence joins TRBV6-1 and TRBJ1-1, with 7 bases lining up with TRBD1. Per the germline V gene, CDR1 is MNHNS and CDR2 is SASEGT. This CDR3 contains 15 residues. The ends lost 3 bases at V and 3 bases at J; junction bases unmatched: 7. The CDR3 here is CASSDRQGGHTEAFF. CDR3 nucleotides: TGTGCCAGCAGTGATAGACAGGGTGGGCACACTGAAGCTTTCTTT.